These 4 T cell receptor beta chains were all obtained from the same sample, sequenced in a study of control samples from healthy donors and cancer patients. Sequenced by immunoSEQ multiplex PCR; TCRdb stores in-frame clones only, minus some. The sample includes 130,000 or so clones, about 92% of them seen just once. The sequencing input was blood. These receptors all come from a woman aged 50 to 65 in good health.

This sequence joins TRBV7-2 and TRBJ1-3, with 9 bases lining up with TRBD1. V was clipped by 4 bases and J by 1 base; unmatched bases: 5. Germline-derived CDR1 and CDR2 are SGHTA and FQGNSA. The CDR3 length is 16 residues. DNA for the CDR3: TGTGCCAGCAGCTCCAGAGGACAGGGGTCTGGAAACACCATATATTTT. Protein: CASSSRGQGSGNTIYF.

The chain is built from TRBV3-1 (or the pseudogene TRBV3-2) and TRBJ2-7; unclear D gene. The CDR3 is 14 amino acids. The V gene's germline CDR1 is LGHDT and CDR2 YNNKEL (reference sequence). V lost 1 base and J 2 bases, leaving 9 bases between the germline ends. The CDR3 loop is CASSQGNLAYEQYF. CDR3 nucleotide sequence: TGTGCCAGCAGCCAAGGTAATTTGGCCTACGAGCAGTACTTC.

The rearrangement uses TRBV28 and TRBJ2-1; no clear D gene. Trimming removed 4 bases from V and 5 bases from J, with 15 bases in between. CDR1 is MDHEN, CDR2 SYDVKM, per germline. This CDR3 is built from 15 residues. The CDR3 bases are TGTGCCAGCAGTTGGCTAATTTCAGGAGACAATGAGCAGTTCTTC. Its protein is CASSWLISGDNEQFF.

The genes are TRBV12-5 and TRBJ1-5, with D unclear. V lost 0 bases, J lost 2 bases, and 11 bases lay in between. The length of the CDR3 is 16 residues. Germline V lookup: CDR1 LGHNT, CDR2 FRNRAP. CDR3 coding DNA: TGTGCTAGTGGTTTGGTTATAAAGGGCCGCAATCAGCCCCAGCATTTT. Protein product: CASGLVIKGRNQPQHF.